This T cell receptor (beta chain) was recorded in a study of blood T cell repertoires in COVID-19 (dated by TCRdb to 2018 to 2021). Regarding the study in general: Collaborator samples came from the United States, Italy and Spain and covered acute and convalescent phases of COVID-19. Samples came from the ongoing ImmuneRACE study (first 160 participants) plus 1,254 subjects from 6 global collaborators. Where HLA class I and class II types were available, the types were taken from metadata supplied by the sample provider, not from assay-based typing. Sample metadata almost always included a de-identified subject ID, COVID-19 status, age in years and sex. Deeply sampled blood TCRbeta repertoires from subjects exposed to, actively infected with, or recovered from COVID-19 were included in the dataset. The material from the prospective study consisted of cDNA or gDNA derived from T cells, B-cell-depleted T cells, or PBMCs. A freely available public database, intended as a resource for researchers studying the immune response to SARS-CoV-2, is where the repertoires were released. On the study overall, not on this receptor specifically: Clinical and demographic metadata were provided uncurated, with the amount varying by source and participant.

In the germline V gene, CDR1 corresponds to SGHRS and CDR2 to YFSETQ. The CDR3 goes from the cysteine to the phenylalanine over 15 residues. Only the CDR3 portion is preserved as DNA: 45 bases, with reading frame beginning at the first base. At the junction V is shortened by 4 bases and J by 4 bases; bases outside the gene matches: 7. TCRbeta CDR3 regions were amplified from genomic DNA by means of the immunoSEQ Assay, a bias-controlled multiplex PCR. On the authors' methods: The number of nucleated cells in each sample was estimated by amplification of reference gene primers within the assay. Sequence reads were collapsed and filtered to measure the absolute abundance of every unique TCRbeta CDR3 rearrangement. For each sample, productive Simpson clonality was calculated by taking the square root of Simpson's diversity index across productive rearrangements. The clones in this table, taken by TCRdb from immuneACCESS, are in-frame only. Not every clone is retained; where verified, under half of the shortfall comes from an unresolved V gene, and the cause of the rest is unknown. V and J calls and clone size are copied from that table; D and trimming were computed from the DNA. Counted in this sample were some 30,000 clones; around 90% of them appeared once. The ten biggest clones cover approximately 3.4% of the sample.

Each collaborating institution followed its own protocols to collect whole blood in K2EDTA tubes. Collaborator samples were shipped for TCRbeta analysis as frozen whole blood, isolated PBMCs, or DNA extracted from either sample type. Details on this clone: There is no known antigen for this receptor. The record has no base qualities; no much larger clone is one base away.

In this chain, TRBV5-1 is recombined with TRBJ1-5, with 8 bases aligning to TRBD1. The clonotype was recovered from a human donor in a cohort sampled during active COVID-19. The material sequenced was peripheral blood. The nucleotides are TGCGCCAGCAGCCCCGGGACAGGCGTAAATCAGCCCCAGCATTTT. Protein translation: CASSPGTGVNQPQHF.